This T cell receptor beta chain was captured by sequencing in a study of blood T cell repertoires in COVID-19. Study as a whole: Sources were T cells, B-cell-depleted T cells, or PBMCs; the material itself was cDNA or gDNA.

CDR1 is MNHEY, CDR2 SMNVEV, per germline (reference sequence). Unmatched junction bases numbered 10, after V lost 6 bases and J lost 4 bases. The CDR3 is 17 residues long. Sequenced by immunoSEQ multiplex PCR; TCRdb stores in-frame clones only, minus some. Among 300,000 or so clones listed, 80% to 90% were seen once. This clone was seen once. The chain is built from TRBV27 and TRBJ1-3; 12 bases match TRBD1. The TCR originated in a woman aged 40 to 49 with acute COVID-19. Material: PBMCs or T cells enriched from blood (not recorded which). The DNA for the CDR3 is TGTGCCAGCAGCTTGAACCCGGGACAGGGGGCCGGAAACACCATATATTTT. It is translated as CASSLNPGQGAGNTIYF.